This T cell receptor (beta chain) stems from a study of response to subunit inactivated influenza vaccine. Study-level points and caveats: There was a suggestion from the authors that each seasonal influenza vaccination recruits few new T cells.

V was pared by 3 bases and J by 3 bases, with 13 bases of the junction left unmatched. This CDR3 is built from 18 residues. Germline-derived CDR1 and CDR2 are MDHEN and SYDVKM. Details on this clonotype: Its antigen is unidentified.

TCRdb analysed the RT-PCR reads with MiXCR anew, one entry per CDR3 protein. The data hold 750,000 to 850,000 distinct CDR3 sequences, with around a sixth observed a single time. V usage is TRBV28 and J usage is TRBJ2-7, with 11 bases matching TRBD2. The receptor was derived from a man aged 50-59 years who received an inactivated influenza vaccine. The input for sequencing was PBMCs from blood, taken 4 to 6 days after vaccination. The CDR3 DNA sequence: TGTGCCAGCAGTTTTAGGCCGGTGGGACTAGCGGAACACTACGAGCAGTACTTC. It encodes CASSFRPVGLAEHYEQYF.